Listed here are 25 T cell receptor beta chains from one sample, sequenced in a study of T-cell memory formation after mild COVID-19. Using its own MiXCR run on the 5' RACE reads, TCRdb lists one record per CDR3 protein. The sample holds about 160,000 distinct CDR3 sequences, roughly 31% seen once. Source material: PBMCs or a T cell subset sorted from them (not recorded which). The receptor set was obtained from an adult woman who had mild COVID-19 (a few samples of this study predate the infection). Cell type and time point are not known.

CDR3 in DNA: TGTGCCAGCAAGACAGCGATGCCGAACACTGAAGCTTTCTTT. Translating it yields CASKTAMPNTEAFF. The genes are TRBV11-3 and TRBJ1-1; TRBD1 might be the D (5 bases). Trimming pared 7 bases from V and 1 base from J, leaving 13 bases between. CDR1 and CDR2 (germline): SGHNT, YENEEA. This CDR3 is 14 amino acids long.

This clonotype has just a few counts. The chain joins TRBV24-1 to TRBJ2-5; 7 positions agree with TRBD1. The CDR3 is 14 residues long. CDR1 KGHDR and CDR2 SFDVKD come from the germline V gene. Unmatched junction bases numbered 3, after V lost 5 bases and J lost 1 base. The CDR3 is CATSARDSQETQYF. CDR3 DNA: TGTGCCACCAGTGCCAGGGACAGCCAAGAGACCCAGTACTTC.

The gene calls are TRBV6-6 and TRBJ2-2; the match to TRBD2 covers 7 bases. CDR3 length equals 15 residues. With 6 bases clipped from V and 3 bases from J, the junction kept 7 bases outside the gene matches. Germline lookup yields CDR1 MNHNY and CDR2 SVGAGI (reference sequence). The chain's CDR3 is CASRTSDTYTGELFF. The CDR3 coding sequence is TGTGCCAGCAGAACTAGCGACACGTACACCGGGGAGCTGTTTTTT.

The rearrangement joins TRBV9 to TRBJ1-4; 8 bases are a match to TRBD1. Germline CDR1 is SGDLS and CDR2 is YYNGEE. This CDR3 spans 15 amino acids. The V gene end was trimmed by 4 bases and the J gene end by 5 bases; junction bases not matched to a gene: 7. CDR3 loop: CASSSGQGDNEKLFF. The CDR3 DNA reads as TGTGCCAGCAGCTCAGGACAGGGTGACAATGAAAAACTGTTTTTT.

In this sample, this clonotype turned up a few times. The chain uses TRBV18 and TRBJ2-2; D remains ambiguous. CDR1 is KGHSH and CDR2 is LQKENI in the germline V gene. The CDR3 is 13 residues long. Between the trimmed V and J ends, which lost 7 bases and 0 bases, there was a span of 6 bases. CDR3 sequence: CASLATNTGELFF. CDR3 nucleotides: TGTGCCAGCTTGGCCACGAACACCGGGGAGCTGTTTTTT.

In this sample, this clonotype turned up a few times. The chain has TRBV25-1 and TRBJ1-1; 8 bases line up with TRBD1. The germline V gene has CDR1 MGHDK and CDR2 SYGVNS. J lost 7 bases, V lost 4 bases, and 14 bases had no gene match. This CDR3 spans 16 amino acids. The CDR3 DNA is TGTGCCAGCAGTGGGATGGTGGGACAGGATGGGATTGAAGCTTTCTTT. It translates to CASSGMVGQDGIEAFF.

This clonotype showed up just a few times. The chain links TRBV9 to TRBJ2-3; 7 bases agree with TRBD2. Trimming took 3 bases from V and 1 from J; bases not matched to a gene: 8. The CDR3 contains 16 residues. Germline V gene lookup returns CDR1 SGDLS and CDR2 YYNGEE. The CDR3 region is CASSEFISGGTDTQYF. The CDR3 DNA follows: TGTGCCAGCAGCGAATTCATAAGCGGGGGCACAGATACGCAGTATTTT.

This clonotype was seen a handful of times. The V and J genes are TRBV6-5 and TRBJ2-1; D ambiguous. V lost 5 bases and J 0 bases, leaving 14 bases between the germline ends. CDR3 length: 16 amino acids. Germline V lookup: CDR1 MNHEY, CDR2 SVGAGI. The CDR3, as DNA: TGTGCCAGCAGTCCCTCCATGTTAGTCTCCTACAATGAGCAGTTCTTC. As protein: CASSPSMLVSYNEQFF.

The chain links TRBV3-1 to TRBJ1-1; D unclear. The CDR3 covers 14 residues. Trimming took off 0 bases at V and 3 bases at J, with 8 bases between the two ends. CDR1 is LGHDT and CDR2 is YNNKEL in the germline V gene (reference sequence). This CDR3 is CASSQERGYTEAFF. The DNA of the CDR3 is TGTGCCAGCAGCCAAGAACGGGGATACACTGAAGCTTTCTTT.

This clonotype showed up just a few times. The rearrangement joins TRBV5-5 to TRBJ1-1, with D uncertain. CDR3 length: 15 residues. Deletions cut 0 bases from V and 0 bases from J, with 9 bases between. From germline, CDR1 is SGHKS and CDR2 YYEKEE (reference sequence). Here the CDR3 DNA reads TGTGCCAGCAGCTTGGAACAGTCTATGAACACTGAAGCTTTCTTT. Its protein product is CASSLEQSMNTEAFF.

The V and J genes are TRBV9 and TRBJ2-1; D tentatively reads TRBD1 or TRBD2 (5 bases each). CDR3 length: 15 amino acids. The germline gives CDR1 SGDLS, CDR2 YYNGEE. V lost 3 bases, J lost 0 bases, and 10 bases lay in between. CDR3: CASSAGTASYNEQFF. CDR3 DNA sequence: TGTGCCAGCAGCGCCGGGACCGCCTCCTACAATGAGCAGTTCTTC. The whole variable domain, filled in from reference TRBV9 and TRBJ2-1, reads DSGVTQTPKHLITATGQRVTLRCSPRSGDLSVYWYQQSLDQGLQFLIQYYNGEERAKGNILERFSAQQFPDLHSELNLSSLELGDSALYFCASSAGTASYNEQFFGPGTRLTVL.

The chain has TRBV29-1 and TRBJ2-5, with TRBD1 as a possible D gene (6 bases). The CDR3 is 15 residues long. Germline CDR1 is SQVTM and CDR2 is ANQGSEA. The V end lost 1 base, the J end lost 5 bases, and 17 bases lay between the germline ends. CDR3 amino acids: CSVEGGQWSGETQYF. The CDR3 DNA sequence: TGCAGCGTTGAAGGCGGACAGTGGTCCGGGGAGACCCAGTACTTC.

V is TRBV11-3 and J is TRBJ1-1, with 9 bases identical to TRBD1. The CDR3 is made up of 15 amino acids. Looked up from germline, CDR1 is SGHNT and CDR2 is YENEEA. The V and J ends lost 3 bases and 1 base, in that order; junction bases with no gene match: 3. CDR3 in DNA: TGTGCCAGCAGCTTGCAGGGACAGGGGAACACTGAAGCTTTCTTT. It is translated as CASSLQGQGNTEAFF.

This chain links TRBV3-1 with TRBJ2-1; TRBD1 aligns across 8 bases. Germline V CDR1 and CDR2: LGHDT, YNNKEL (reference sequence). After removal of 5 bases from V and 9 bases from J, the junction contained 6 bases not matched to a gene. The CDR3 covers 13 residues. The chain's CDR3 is CASSRTGNSEQFF. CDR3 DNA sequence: TGTGCCAGCAGCAGGACAGGGAATAGTGAGCAGTTCTTC.

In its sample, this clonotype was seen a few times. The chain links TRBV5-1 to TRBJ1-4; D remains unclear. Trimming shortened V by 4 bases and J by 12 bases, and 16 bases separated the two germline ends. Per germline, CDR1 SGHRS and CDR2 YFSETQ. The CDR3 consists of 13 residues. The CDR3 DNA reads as TGCGCCAGCAGCCCCCAGGACGAGGCAGAACTGTTTTTT. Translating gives CASSPQDEAELFF.

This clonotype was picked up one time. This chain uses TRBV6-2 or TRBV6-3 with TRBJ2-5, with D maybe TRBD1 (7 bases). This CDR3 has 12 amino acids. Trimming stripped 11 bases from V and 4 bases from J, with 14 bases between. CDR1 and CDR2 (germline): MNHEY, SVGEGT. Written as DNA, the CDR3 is TGTGCCTGCACCCAGGGGGGAGAGACCCAGTACTTC. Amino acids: CACTQGGETQYF.

CDR3 sequence: CASSLGQFSYEQYF. CDR3 bases: TGCGCCAGCAGCTTGGGACAGTTCTCCTACGAGCAGTACTTC. The chain is built from TRBV5-1 and TRBJ2-7, with D tentatively TRBD1 (5 bases). The CDR3 has 14 amino acids. Trimming shortened V by 0 bases and J by 0 bases, and 7 bases separated the two germline ends. Germline assignment: CDR1 SGHRS and CDR2 YFSETQ.

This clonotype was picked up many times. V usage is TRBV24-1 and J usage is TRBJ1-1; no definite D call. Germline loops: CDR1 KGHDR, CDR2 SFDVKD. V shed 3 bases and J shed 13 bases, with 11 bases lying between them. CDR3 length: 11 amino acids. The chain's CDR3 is CATSDLYRVFF. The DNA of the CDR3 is TGTGCCACCAGTGATCTCTATAGGGTTTTCTTT.

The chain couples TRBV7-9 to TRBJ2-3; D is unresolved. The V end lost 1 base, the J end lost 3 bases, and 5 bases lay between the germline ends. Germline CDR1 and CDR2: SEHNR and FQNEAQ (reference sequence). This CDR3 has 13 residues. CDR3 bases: TGTGCCAGCAGCTTAGATTGGACAGATACGCAGTATTTT. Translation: CASSLDWTDTQYF.

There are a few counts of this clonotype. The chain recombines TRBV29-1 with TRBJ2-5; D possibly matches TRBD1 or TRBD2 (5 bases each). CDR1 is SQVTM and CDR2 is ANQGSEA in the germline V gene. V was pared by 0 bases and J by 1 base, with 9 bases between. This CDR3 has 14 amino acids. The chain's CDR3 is CSVEDGDVQETQYF. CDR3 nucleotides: TGCAGCGTTGAAGATGGGGACGTCCAAGAGACCCAGTACTTC. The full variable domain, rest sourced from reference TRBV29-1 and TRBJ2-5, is SAVISQKPSRDICQRGTSLTIQCQVDSQVTMMFWYRQQPGQSLTLIATANQGSEATYESGFVIDKFPISRPNLTFSTLTVSNMSPEDSSIYLCSVEDGDVQETQYFGPGTRLLVL.

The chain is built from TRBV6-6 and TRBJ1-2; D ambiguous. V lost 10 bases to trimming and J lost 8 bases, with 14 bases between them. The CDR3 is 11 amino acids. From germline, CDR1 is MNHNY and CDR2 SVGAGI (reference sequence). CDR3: CAIAREGGYTF. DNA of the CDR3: TGTGCCATCGCCCGAGAGGGAGGCTACACCTTC.

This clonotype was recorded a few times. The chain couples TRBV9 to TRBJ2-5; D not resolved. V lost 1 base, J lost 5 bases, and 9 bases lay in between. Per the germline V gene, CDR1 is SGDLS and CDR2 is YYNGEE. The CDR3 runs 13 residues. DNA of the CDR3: TGTGCCAGCAGCGTACAGGAAGCGGAGACCCAGTACTTC. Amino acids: CASSVQEAETQYF.

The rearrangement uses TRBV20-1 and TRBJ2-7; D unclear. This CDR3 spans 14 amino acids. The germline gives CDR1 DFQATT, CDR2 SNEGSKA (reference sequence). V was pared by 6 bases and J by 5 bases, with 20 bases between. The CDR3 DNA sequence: TGCAGTGCCACCCCCCCACCTCTTCTCCACGAGCAGTACTTC. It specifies CSATPPPLLHEQYF.

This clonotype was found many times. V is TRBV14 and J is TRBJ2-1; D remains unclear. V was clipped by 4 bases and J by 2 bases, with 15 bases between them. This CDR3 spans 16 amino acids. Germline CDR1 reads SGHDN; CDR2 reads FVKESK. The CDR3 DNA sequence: TGTGCCAGCAGCCGGAATCTAGGAAACACCTACAATGAGCAGTTCTTC. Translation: CASSRNLGNTYNEQFF.

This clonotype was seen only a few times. CDR3 in amino acids: CSVAATFSGANVLTF. For the CDR3, the DNA is TGCAGCGTTGCTGCAACGTTCTCTGGGGCCAACGTCCTGACTTTC. The J gene is TRBJ2-6, the V gene TRBV29-1; no clear D gene. This CDR3 region has 15 residues. Deletions cut 4 bases from V and 0 bases from J, with 10 bases between. Germline-derived CDR1 and CDR2 are SQVTM and ANQGSEA.